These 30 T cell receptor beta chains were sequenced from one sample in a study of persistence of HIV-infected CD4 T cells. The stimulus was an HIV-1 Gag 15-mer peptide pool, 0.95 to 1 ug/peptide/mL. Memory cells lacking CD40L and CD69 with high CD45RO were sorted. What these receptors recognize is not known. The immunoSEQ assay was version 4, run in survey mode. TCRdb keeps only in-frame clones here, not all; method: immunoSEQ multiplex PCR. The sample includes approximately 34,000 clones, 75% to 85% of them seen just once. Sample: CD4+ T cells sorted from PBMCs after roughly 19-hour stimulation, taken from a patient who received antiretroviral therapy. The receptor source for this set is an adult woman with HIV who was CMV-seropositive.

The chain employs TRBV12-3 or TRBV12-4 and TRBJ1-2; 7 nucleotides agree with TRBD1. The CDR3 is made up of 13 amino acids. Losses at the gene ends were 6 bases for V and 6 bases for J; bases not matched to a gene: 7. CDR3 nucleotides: TGTGCCAGCAGAGCGACAGGGAGGGATGGCTACACCTTC. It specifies CASRATGRDGYTF.

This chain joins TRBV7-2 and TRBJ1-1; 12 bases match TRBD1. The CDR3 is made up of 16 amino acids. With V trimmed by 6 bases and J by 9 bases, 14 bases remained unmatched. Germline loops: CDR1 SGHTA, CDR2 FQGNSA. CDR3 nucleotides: TGTGCCAGCAGAAATCCACGGGACAGGGGGCGCTTGAAAGCTTTCTTT. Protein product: CASRNPRDRGRLKAFF. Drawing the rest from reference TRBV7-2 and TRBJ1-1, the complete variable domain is GAGVSQSPSNKVTEKGKDVELRCDPISGHTALYWYRQSLGQGLEFLIYFQGNSAPDKSGLPSDRFSAERTGGSVSTLTIQRTQQEDSAVYLCASRNPRDRGRLKAFFGQGTRLTVV.

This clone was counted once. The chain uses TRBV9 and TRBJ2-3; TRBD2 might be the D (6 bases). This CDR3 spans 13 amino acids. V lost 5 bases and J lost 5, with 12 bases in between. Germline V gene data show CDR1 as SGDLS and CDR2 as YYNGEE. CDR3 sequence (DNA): TGTGCCAGCAGGGGTGCGCGGGGAGATACGCAGTATTTT. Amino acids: CASRGARGDTQYF.

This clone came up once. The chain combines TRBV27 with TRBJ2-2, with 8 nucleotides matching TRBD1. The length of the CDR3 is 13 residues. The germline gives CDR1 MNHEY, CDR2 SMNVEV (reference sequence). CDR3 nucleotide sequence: TGTGGGACCGGGACAGGGAACACCGGGGAGCTGTTTTTT. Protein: CGTGTGNTGELFF.

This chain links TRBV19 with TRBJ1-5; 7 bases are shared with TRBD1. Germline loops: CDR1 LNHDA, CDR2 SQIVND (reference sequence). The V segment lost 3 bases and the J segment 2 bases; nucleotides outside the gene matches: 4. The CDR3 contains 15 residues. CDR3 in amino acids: CASSIPGGGNQPQHF. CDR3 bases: TGTGCCAGTAGTATCCCAGGGGGAGGCAATCAGCCCCAGCATTTT.

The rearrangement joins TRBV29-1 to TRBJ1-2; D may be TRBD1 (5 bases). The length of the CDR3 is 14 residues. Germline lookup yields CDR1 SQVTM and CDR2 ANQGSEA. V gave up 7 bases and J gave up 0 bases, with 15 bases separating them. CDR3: CSAITGATNYGYTF. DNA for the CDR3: TGCAGCGCCATAACCGGGGCAACTAACTATGGCTACACCTTC.

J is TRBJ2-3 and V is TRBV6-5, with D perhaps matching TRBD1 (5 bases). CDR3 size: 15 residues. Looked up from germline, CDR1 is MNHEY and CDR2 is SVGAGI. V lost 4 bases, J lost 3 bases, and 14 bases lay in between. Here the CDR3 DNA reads TGTGCCAGCAGTTCTCTCAAGGGGCATACAGATACGCAGTATTTT. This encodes CASSSLKGHTDTQYF.

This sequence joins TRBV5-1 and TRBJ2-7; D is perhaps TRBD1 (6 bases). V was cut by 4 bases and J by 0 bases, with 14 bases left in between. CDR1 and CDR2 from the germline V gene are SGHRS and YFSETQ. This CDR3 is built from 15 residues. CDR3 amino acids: CASSPRQASSYEQYF. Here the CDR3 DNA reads TGCGCCAGCAGCCCCCGACAGGCTAGCTCCTACGAGCAGTACTTC.

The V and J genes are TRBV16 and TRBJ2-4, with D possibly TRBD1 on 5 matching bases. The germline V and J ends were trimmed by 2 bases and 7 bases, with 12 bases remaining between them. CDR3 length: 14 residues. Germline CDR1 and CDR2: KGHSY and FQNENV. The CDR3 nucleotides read TGTGCCAGCAGCCAAGAGATGCAGGGTAACATTCAGTACTTC. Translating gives CASSQEMQGNIQYF.

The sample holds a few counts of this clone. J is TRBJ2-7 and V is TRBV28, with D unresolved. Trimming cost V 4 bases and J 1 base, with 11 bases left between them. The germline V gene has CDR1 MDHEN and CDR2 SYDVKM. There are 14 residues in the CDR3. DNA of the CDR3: TGTGCCAGCAGTTCCTATGACGGATCCTACGAGCAGTACTTC. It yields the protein CASSSYDGSYEQYF. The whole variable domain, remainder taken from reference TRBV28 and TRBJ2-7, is DVKVTQSSRYLVKRTGEKVFLECVQDMDHENMFWYRQDPGLGLRLIYFSYDVKMKEKGDIPEGYSVSREKKERFSLILESASTNQTSMYLCASSSYDGSYEQYFGPGTRLTVT.

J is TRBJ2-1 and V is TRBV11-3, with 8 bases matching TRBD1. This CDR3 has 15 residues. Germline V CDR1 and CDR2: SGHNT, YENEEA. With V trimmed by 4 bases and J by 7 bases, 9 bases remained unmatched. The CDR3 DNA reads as TGTGCCAGCAGCTCTGGTACAGGGGGGAGAAATGAGCAGTTCTTC. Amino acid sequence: CASSSGTGGRNEQFF.

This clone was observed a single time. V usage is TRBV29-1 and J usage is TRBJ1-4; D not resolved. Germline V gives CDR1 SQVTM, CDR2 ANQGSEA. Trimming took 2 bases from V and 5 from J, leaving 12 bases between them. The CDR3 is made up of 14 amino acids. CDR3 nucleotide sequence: TGCAGCGTTGAATCGACTGAAACCAATGAAAAACTGTTTTTT. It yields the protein CSVESTETNEKLFF. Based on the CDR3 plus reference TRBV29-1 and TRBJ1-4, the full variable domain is SAVISQKPSRDICQRGTSLTIQCQVDSQVTMMFWYRQQPGQSLTLIATANQGSEATYESGFVIDKFPISRPNLTFSTLTVSNMSPEDSSIYLCSVESTETNEKLFFGSGTQLSVL.

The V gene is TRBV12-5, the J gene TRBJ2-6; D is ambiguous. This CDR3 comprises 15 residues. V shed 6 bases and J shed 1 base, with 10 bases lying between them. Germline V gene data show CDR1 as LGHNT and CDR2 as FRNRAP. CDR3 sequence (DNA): TGTGCTAGTGGACCTGTGGGGTCTGGGGCCAACGTCCTGACTTTC. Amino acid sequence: CASGPVGSGANVLTF.

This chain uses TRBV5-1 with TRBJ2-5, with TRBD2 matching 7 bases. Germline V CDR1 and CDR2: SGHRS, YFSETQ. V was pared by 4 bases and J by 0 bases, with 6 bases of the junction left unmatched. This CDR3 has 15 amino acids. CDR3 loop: CASSQSGTYQETQYF. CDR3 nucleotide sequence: TGCGCCAGCAGCCAAAGCGGGACGTACCAAGAGACCCAGTACTTC.

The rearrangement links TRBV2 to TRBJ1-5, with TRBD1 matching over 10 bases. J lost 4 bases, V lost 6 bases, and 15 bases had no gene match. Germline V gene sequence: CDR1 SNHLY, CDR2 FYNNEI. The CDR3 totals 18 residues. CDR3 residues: CASSREITGTGVNQPQHF. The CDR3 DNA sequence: TGTGCCAGCAGCCGGGAAATCACCGGGACAGGGGTAAATCAGCCCCAGCATTTT.

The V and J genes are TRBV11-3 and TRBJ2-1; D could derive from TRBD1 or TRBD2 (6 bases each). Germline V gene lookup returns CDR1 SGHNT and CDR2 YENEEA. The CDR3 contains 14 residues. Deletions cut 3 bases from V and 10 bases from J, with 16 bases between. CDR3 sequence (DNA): TGTGCCAGCAGCTTGGGACACCCCGGGGGAGAGCAGTTCTTC. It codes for CASSLGHPGGEQFF.

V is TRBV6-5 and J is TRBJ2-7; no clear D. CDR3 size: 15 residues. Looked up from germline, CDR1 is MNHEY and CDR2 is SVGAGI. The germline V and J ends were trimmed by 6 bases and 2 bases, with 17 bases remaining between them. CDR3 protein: CASRTSDGLTYEQYF. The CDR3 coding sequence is TGTGCCAGCAGGACTTCGGACGGTTTAACCTACGAGCAGTACTTC.

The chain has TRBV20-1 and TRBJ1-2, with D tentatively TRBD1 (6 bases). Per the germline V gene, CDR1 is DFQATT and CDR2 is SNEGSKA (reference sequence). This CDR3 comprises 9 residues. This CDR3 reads CRLRQDYTF. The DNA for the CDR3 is TGCAGGCTCCGACAGGACTACACCTTC.

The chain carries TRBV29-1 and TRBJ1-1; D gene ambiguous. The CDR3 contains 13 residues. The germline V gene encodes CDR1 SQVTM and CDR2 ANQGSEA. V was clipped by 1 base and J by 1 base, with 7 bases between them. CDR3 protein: CSVEGERNTEAFF. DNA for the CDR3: TGCAGCGTTGAAGGGGAAAGGAACACTGAAGCTTTCTTT.

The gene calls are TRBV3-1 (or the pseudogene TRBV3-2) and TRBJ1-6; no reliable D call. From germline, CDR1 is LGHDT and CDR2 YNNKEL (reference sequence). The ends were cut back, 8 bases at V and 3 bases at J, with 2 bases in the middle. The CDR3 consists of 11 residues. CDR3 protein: CASGYNSPLHF. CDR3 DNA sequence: TGTGCCAGCGGCTATAATTCACCCCTCCACTTT.

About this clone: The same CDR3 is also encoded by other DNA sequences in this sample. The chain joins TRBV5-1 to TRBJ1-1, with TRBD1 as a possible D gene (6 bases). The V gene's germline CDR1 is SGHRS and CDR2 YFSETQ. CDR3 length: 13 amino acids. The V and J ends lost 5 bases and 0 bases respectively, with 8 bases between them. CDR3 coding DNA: TGCGCCAGCAGGGCAGGGGTGAACACTGAAGCTTTCTTT. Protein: CASRAGVNTEAFF.

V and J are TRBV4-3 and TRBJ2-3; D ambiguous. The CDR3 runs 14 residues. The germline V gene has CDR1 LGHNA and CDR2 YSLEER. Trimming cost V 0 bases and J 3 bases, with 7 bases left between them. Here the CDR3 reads CASSQEPRTDTQYF. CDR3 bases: TGCGCCAGCAGCCAAGAGCCCAGGACAGATACGCAGTATTTT.

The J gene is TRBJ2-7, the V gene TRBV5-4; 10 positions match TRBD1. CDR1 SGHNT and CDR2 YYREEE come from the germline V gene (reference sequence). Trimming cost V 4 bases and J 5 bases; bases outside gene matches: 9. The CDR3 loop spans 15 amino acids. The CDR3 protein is CASSVTGTGVHEQYF. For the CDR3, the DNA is TGTGCCAGCAGCGTAACCGGGACAGGGGTTCACGAGCAGTACTTC.

The CDR3 reads CAISKSGTDSSNQPQHF. As DNA, the CDR3 is TGTGCCATCAGTAAATCTGGGACAGATAGTAGCAATCAGCCCCAGCATTTT. The J gene is TRBJ1-5, the V gene TRBV10-3; 7 bases agree with TRBD1. CDR3 length: 17 residues. In germline, CDR1 is ENHRY, CDR2 SYGVKD. With V trimmed by 5 bases and J by 0 bases, 10 bases remained unmatched.

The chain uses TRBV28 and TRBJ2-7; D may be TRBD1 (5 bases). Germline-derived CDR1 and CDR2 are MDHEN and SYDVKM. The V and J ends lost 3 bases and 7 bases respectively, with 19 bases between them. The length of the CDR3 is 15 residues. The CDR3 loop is CASSFGKGPPREQYF. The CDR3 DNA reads TGTGCCAGCAGTTTCGGAAAGGGGCCCCCACGGGAGCAGTACTTC. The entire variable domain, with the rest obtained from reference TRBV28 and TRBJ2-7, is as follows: DVKVTQSSRYLVKRTGEKVFLECVQDMDHENMFWYRQDPGLGLRLIYFSYDVKMKEKGDIPEGYSVSREKKERFSLILESASTNQTSMYLCASSFGKGPPREQYFGPGTRLTVT.

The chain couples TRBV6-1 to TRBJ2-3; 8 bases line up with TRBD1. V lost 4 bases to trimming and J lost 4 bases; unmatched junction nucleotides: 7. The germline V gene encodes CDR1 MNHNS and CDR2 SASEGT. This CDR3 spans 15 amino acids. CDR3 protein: CASSVQGAWADTQYF. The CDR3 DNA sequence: TGTGCCAGCAGTGTCCAGGGGGCATGGGCAGATACGCAGTATTTT.

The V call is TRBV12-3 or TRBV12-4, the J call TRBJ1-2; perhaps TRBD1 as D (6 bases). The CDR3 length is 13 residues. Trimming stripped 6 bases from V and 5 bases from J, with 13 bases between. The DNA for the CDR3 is TGTGCCAGCAGGCGTACAGGGAATTATGGCTACACCTTC. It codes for CASRRTGNYGYTF.

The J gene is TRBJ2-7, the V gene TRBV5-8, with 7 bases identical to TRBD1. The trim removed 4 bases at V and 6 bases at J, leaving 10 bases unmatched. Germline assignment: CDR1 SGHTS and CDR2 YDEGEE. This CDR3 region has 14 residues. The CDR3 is CASSARQGWGEQYF. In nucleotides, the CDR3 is TGTGCCAGCAGCGCGAGACAGGGCTGGGGCGAGCAGTACTTC.

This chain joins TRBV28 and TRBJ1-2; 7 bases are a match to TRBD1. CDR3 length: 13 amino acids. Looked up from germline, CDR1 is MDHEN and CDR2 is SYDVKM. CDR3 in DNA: TGTGCGCTAGCTTCCGGGACAGAGGTTGGCTACACCTTC. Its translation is CALASGTEVGYTF.

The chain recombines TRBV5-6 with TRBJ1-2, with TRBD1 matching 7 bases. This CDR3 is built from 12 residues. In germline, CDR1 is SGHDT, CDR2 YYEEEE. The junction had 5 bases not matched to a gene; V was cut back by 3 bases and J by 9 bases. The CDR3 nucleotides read TGTGCCAGCAGCTCGTACAGGGGCAGCTACACCTTC. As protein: CASSSYRGSYTF.